The next 7 T cell receptor beta chains were all read from a single sample in a study of spatial heterogeneity in lung cancer. Time point meaning: sample taken at primary tumor resection. TCRdb processed the 5' RACE reads anew with MiXCR; each CDR3 protein has one entry. This sample has hundreds of distinct CDR3 sequences, with roughly 40% found just once. The sample consisted of normal lung tissue next to the tumor, taken at surgery. The receptor set was obtained from a male donor with early-stage non-small cell lung cancer.

About this clonotype itself: For a library built for alpha chains, this beta chain is a stray read; little rests on its size. This sequence joins TRBV12-3 or TRBV12-4 and TRBJ2-2; D gene uncertain. The CDR3 runs to 12 residues. V gave up 6 bases and J gave up 6 bases, with 8 bases separating them. This CDR3 reads CASRSAAGELFF. The CDR3 bases are TGTGCCAGCAGATCCGCCGCCGGGGAGCTGTTTTTT.

This clonotype showed up just a few times. This beta chain is a stray sequence in a library constructed for alpha chains; its clone size is not meaningful. The CDR3 is CASRPNLGGSSYEQYF. The DNA of the CDR3 is TGTGCCAGCAGGCCAAATCTAGGCGGGAGCTCCTACGAGCAGTACTTC. V and J are TRBV12-3 or TRBV12-4 and TRBJ2-7, with 7 bases matching TRBD2. This CDR3 region has 16 residues. V dropped 6 bases and J dropped 0; count of bases not matched to a gene: 11.

By its share, this clonotype is hyperexpanded. This beta chain is a stray read from a library made for alpha chains; its abundance is not meaningful. The chain combines TRBV9 with TRBJ2-7; 7 bases fit TRBD1. Per germline, CDR1 SGDLS and CDR2 YYNGEE. This CDR3 has 14 amino acids. V was pared by 1 base and J by 0 bases, with 1 base of the junction left unmatched. In DNA, the CDR3 is TGTGCCAGCAGCGTATCAGGGGGCTCCTACGAGCAGTACTTC. Translating it yields CASSVSGGSYEQYF.

This clonotype is medium-sized within its sample. At one boundary the junction diverges from the germline segment, which might be a read error. This beta chain came through as a stray read in a library set up for alpha chains, and its size says little. This chain connects TRBV4-1 to TRBJ2-5; D gene ambiguous. In germline, CDR1 is MGHRA, CDR2 YSYEKL. The CDR3 totals 15 residues. CDR3 coding DNA: TGCTCCAGCAGCCCTCAAGATGAGAGGCGGGAGACCCAGTACTTC. Protein: CSSSPQDERRETQYF.

This clonotype was detected only a few times. The size of this beta chain means little, since it is a stray read in a library made for alpha chains. The chain uses TRBV5-6 and TRBJ2-7; D call uncertain. This CDR3 is 13 amino acids long. Germline loops: CDR1 SGHDT, CDR2 YYEEEE. The V end lost 2 bases, the J end lost 0 bases, and 6 bases lay between the germline ends. The CDR3 DNA follows: TGTGCCAGCAGCTTTACAGTCTCCTACGAGCAGTACTTC. This sequence encodes CASSFTVSYEQYF.

In its sample, this clonotype is hyperexpanded. This beta chain appears as a stray read in a library generated for alpha chains; its size is not informative. The chain has TRBV27 and TRBJ2-2; TRBD2 is a possible D gene (7 bases). V shed 10 bases and J shed 2 bases, with 20 bases lying between them. There are 16 residues in the CDR3. Germline values: CDR1 MNHEY, CDR2 SMNVEV (reference sequence). CDR3 nucleotides: TGTGCCATTTGCCCGGGGGGCTGGGCCAACACCGGGGAGCTGTTTTTT. Residues: CAICPGGWANTGELFF.

By frequency in the sample, this clonotype is large (0.1 to 1%). The library was designed around alpha chains, so this beta chain is a stray read whose abundance carries little weight. The genes are TRBV7-9 and TRBJ2-7; D unclear. V lost 0 bases, J lost 2 bases, and 2 bases lay in between. This CDR3 has 12 amino acids. The germline CDR1 and CDR2 sequences are SEHNR and FQNEAQ (reference sequence). The CDR3: CASSLAAYEQYF. The CDR3 bases are TGTGCCAGCAGCTTAGCAGCCTACGAGCAGTACTTC.